The next 14 T cell receptor beta chains were all read from a single sample in a study of cytomegalovirus exposure and HLA in healthy donors. Primers included in the PCR were 60 Vbeta and 13 Jbeta primers. Libraries were prepared by immunoSEQ multiplex PCR; TCRdb keeps only in-frame clonotypes and omits some of them. Altogether over 85,000 clones are present, about 81% being singletons, with the ten largest covering over 5%. Sequencing was performed on PBMCs. These receptors all come from a man in his forties or fifties in good health and CMV-seropositive.

This clone was seen once. The CDR3 protein is CASSEYLVRGGNTIYF. CDR3 nucleotides: TGTGCCAGCAGTGAATACCTCGTCAGGGGTGGAAACACCATATATTTT. V is TRBV6-1 and J is TRBJ1-3, with D perhaps matching TRBD1 (6 bases). The germline CDR1 and CDR2 sequences are MNHNS and SASEGT. CDR3 length: 16 residues. With 2 bases removed from V and 3 bases from J, the gap between germline ends came to 14 bases.

This chain uses TRBV30 with TRBJ1-4; possibly TRBD1 for D (5 bases). The CDR3 has 13 residues. V lost 3 bases and J lost 8, with 13 bases in between. The germline gives CDR1 GTSNPN, CDR2 SVGIG (reference sequence). CDR3 region: CAWRDGAREKLFF. The CDR3 DNA sequence: TGTGCCTGGAGGGATGGGGCGAGGGAAAAACTGTTTTTT. Full variable domain (missing parts from reference TRBV30 and TRBJ1-4): SQTIHQWPATLVQPVGSPLSLECTVEGTSNPNLYWYRQAAGRGLQLLFYSVGIGQISSEVPQNLSASRPQDRQFILSSKKLLLSDSGFYLCAWRDGAREKLFFGSGTQLSVL.

V and J are TRBV18 and TRBJ2-2, with TRBD1 matching 8 bases. The germline CDR1 and CDR2 sequences are KGHSH and LQKENI. The V gene end was trimmed by 3 bases and the J gene end by 4 bases; junction bases not matched to a gene: 4. The CDR3 covers 15 residues. DNA of the CDR3: TGTGCCAGCTCACCCGGACAGGGCATCACCGGGGAGCTGTTTTTT. Protein sequence: CASSPGQGITGELFF.

The genes are TRBV2 and TRBJ2-2, with 12 bases that match TRBD1. The V and J ends lost 6 bases and 5 bases, in that order; junction bases with no gene match: 1. Germline CDR1 SNHLY, CDR2 FYNNEI. The CDR3 is 14 amino acids. The CDR3: CASRGQGATGELFF. As DNA, the CDR3 is TGTGCCAGCAGGGGACAGGGGGCTACCGGGGAGCTGTTTTTT.

This sequence joins TRBV29-1 and TRBJ2-3; 8 nucleotides match TRBD2. This CDR3 region has 15 residues. The germline CDR1 and CDR2 sequences are SQVTM and ANQGSEA. V was pared by 5 bases and J by 3 bases, with 10 bases of the junction left unmatched. This CDR3 is CSVIKAGGRTDTQYF. The CDR3 region has the DNA TGCAGCGTTATAAAGGCGGGGGGTCGGACAGATACGCAGTATTTT.

The chain uses TRBV27 and TRBJ2-1; a weak D match, TRBD2 (6 bases). Trimming left V 5 bases short and J 6 bases short, with 14 bases between. The germline gives CDR1 MNHEY, CDR2 SMNVEV (reference sequence). This CDR3 is 14 amino acids long. CDR3 coding DNA: TGTGCCAGCAGTCCCGGGACTTCCATCAATGAGCAGTTCTTC. Translating it yields CASSPGTSINEQFF.

The gene calls are TRBV11-1 and TRBJ2-7, with TRBD2 identical over 7 bases. From germline, CDR1 is SGHAT and CDR2 FQDESV (reference sequence). With V trimmed by 3 bases and J by 3 bases, 11 bases remained unmatched. CDR3 size: 16 residues. DNA for the CDR3: TGTGCCAGCAGCTTTGGGGAGGGTTTCGGGGACTACGAGCAGTACTTC. This encodes CASSFGEGFGDYEQYF.

The chain employs TRBV27 and TRBJ2-7; 7 bases are a match to TRBD1. CDR1 and CDR2 (germline): MNHEY, SMNVEV (reference sequence). Germline trimming cut 5 bases from V and 3 bases from J; bases unmatched to any gene: 1. This CDR3 is 12 amino acids long. The CDR3 coding sequence is TGTGCCAGCAGTCGGGACAGCTACGAGCAGTACTTC. Amino acids: CASSRDSYEQYF.

V and J are TRBV9 and TRBJ1-3; a possible D gene is TRBD1 (5 bases). Deletions cut 0 bases from V and 3 bases from J, with 10 bases between. The CDR3 length is 15 residues. Germline V lookup: CDR1 SGDLS, CDR2 YYNGEE. CDR3 loop: CASSVAGGVGNTIYF. DNA for the CDR3: TGTGCCAGCAGCGTAGCAGGAGGGGTTGGAAACACCATATATTTT.

J is TRBJ2-5 and V is TRBV19; tentative D call: TRBD1 (6 bases). The J call may be faulty, since TRBJ2-7 better matches the DNA end. The CDR3 spans 13 residues. The germline V gene encodes CDR1 LNHDA and CDR2 SQIVND (reference sequence). The CDR3 reads CASSIEGAGEQYF. The CDR3 coding sequence is TGTGCCAGTAGTATAGAGGGGGCAGGCGAGCAGTACTTC.

J is TRBJ2-7 and V is TRBV5-1, with TRBD1 matching 9 bases. The germline V gene has CDR1 SGHRS and CDR2 YFSETQ. The CDR3 contains 15 residues. Trimming took 4 bases from V and 2 from J; bases not matched to a gene: 7. The CDR3 region has the DNA TGCGCCAGCAGCCCGGGACAGGGAGTGACCTACGAGCAGTACTTC. Translation: CASSPGQGVTYEQYF.

The chain employs TRBV5-1 and TRBJ1-2, with 7 bases that match TRBD1. CDR3 length equals 20 residues. Germline trimming cut 2 bases from V and 0 bases from J; bases unmatched to any gene: 19. Germline V gene lookup returns CDR1 SGHRS and CDR2 YFSETQ. As DNA, the CDR3 is TGCGCCAGCAGCTTAATGGGTCGAGGGACAGTCCTCTTTGCTAACTATGGCTACACCTTC. Translation gives CASSLMGRGTVLFANYGYTF.

The chain uses TRBV4-1 and TRBJ2-3, with no clear D. V gave up 4 bases and J gave up 8 bases, with 19 bases separating them. Germline values: CDR1 MGHRA, CDR2 YSYEKL. The CDR3 has 15 residues. CDR3 protein: CASSREETSYGTQYF. CDR3 coding DNA: TGCGCCAGCAGCCGAGAGGAGACTTCTTACGGTACGCAGTATTTT.

V usage is TRBV9 and J usage is TRBJ2-1, with TRBD2 as a possible D gene (5 bases). Trimming removed 6 bases from V and 2 bases from J, with 18 bases in between. Germline CDR1 reads SGDLS; CDR2 reads YYNGEE. The CDR3 covers 16 residues. The DNA of the CDR3 is TGTGCCAGCAAAGAGGGCCCAGGTAGCACCTACAATGAGCAGTTCTTC. Its protein is CASKEGPGSTYNEQFF. Based on the CDR3 plus reference TRBV9 and TRBJ2-1, the full variable domain is DSGVTQTPKHLITATGQRVTLRCSPRSGDLSVYWYQQSLDQGLQFLIQYYNGEERAKGNILERFSAQQFPDLHSELNLSSLELGDSALYFCASKEGPGSTYNEQFFGPGTRLTVL.